The rows below give T cell receptor beta chains drawn from one sample of a study of T cells of healthy individuals. MiXCR, run by TCRdb on the 5' RACE reads, gives a single entry per CDR3 protein. Counted here are approximately 89,000 distinct CDR3 sequences, approximately 4.7% occurring once; the ten biggest clones make up around 8%. Source of these receptors: a female donor in good health. Both conserved end residues are part of each CDR3. D genes are given only for firm matches. Only some rows state a clone size, as once, few, many or a class for expanded clones.

cdr3_nt cdr3_aa v_call clone_size j_call d_call
TGTGCCAGCAGCTTAGACAGGGGCGGAGATACGCAGTATTTT CASSLDRGGDTQYF TRBV7-2 many TRBJ2-3 TRBD1
TGTGCCAGCAGTTTATGGAACACTGAAGCTTTCTTT CASSLWNTEAFF TRBV28 . TRBJ1-1 .
TGTGCCAGCAGCCGGCCGGGACTAGCGGGAGTGGACTACAATGAGCAGTTCTTC CASSRPGLAGVDYNEQFF TRBV7-2 few TRBJ2-1 TRBD2
TGTGCCAGCAGCCCCCAAGCCACCGGGGAGCTGTTTTTT CASSPQATGELFF TRBV14 many TRBJ2-2 .
TGCAGTGCTAGAGATGGTTATAGCGGGAGCACAGATACGCAGTATTTT CSARDGYSGSTDTQYF TRBV20-1 many TRBJ2-3 TRBD2
TGTGCCAGCAGCTTAGAAGGAACAACTAATGAAAAACTGTTTTTT CASSLEGTTNEKLFF TRBV7-9 few TRBJ1-4 .
TGTGCCAGCAGCTTAAATAGACTGAACTATGGCTACACCTTC CASSLNRLNYGYTF TRBV7-2 many TRBJ1-2 .
TGCGCCAGCAGCTTGGGGGGTCATACGAACACTGAAGCTTTCTTT CASSLGGHTNTEAFF TRBV5-1 many TRBJ1-1 .
TGTGCCAGCAGCTTGCCCGGCGGCAATGAGCAGTTCTTC CASSLPGGNEQFF TRBV11-1 many TRBJ2-1 .
TGTGCCAGCAGTTTCAAAAGGGTCGGGTACGAGCAGTACTTC CASSFKRVGYEQYF TRBV6-5 many TRBJ2-7 .
TGTGCCAGCCTCCCTGGACCGGGACTAGCGTATGAGCAGTTCTTC CASLPGPGLAYEQFF TRBV27 many TRBJ2-1 TRBD2
TGTGCCAGCAGCTCAAGTTCAAGGGCCTACGAGCAGTACTTC CASSSSSRAYEQYF TRBV7-6 . TRBJ2-7 .
TGTGCCAGCAGTTACACGCCTCCGGGCGCCCCGGTCCAAGAGACCCAGTACTTC CASSYTPPGAPVQETQYF TRBV6-2/TRBV6-3 few TRBJ2-5 .
TGTGCCAGCAGCTTGGGAGTTGAGCAGTTCTTC CASSLGVEQFF TRBV5-4 . TRBJ2-1 .
TGTGCCAGCAGCTTGCGGGACAGGGTATACAATGAGCAGTTCTTC CASSLRDRVYNEQFF TRBV7-2 many TRBJ2-1 TRBD1
TGTGCCAGCAGTGAAACCCAGGGGACAGATACGCAGTATTTT CASSETQGTDTQYF TRBV6-1 many TRBJ2-3 .
TGTGCCAGCAGTCCCGGGACTAGCGGGACCTACGAGCAGTACTTC CASSPGTSGTYEQYF TRBV28 many TRBJ2-7 TRBD2
TGTGCCAGCAGCCCAGCCCTCCTCCTAGCGACAAAGTCCAATGAGCAGTTCTTC CASSPALLLATKSNEQFF TRBV11-1 few TRBJ2-1 .
TGCAGCGCCTCCGGCAGGGCCTTACTGGGAGAGCAGTACTTC CSASGRALLGEQYF TRBV20-1 medium-sized TRBJ2-7 .
TGCAGTTCCAGTGGGGCGGGAGGGGGCACCGATACGCAGTATTTT CSSSGAGGGTDTQYF TRBV29-1 few TRBJ2-3 TRBD2
TGTGCCAGCAATTATGGGGGGGGTCGCGGCTATGGCTACACCTTC CASNYGGGRGYGYTF TRBV28 . TRBJ1-2 .
TGTGCCAGTAGTATGGGACTGGACGACGGGACACCCCTCCACTTT CASSMGLDDGTPLHF TRBV19 . TRBJ1-6 .
TGCGCCAGCAGCCCCCTTCAGGCCCTCGGTTCCATGAACACTGAAGCTTTCTTT CASSPLQALGSMNTEAFF TRBV4-1 many TRBJ1-1 .
TGCAGCGTTTCCCCGAGAAACACCGGGGAGCTGTTTTTT CSVSPRNTGELFF TRBV29-1 many TRBJ2-2 .
TGTGCCAGCAGTCCCCGCGCAAGGGGCTCCCCCACCTCCTACGAGCAGTACTTC CASSPRARGSPTSYEQYF TRBV12-3/TRBV12-4 many TRBJ2-7 .
TGTGCCAGCAGCGCAGCAATCCGGGACTCCCAATGGGCAGATACGCAGTATTTT CASSAAIRDSQWADTQYF TRBV7-9 many TRBJ2-3 .
TGTGCCAGCAGTCCCTACCAGGGGATAGGAGCTTTCTTT CASSPYQGIGAFF TRBV27 many TRBJ1-1 .
TGTGCCAGCTTACAGGGTAATACGCAGTATTTT CASLQGNTQYF TRBV3-1 many TRBJ2-3 .
TGCAGCGCCGATAGCGGAGGGGGCTCCTACAATGAGCAGTTCTTC CSADSGGGSYNEQFF TRBV29-1 many TRBJ2-1 .
TGTGCCAGCAGCCCGGACAGGGGGATCTTTGGCTACACCTTC CASSPDRGIFGYTF TRBV5-5 few TRBJ1-2 TRBD1
TGCGCCAGCAGCCAAGTCCCCCTGCCTAGATTCCAAGATACGCAGTATTTT CASSQVPLPRFQDTQYF TRBV4-1 few TRBJ2-3 .
TGTGCCAGCAGCCAAGGCACGGGGGGCGAGCAGTACTTC CASSQGTGGEQYF TRBV3-1 many TRBJ2-7 TRBD2
TGCGCCAGCAGCCACACCTTCCAAGAGACCCAGTACTTC CASSHTFQETQYF TRBV4-1 many TRBJ2-5 .
TGTGCCAGCAGGCCGACCCTGAACACTGAAGCTTTCTTT CASRPTLNTEAFF TRBV7-2 many TRBJ1-1 .
TGTGCCAGTAGCCCGATACAGGACAGTTATAGCAATCAGCCCCAGCATTTT CASSPIQDSYSNQPQHF TRBV19 . TRBJ1-5 .
TGTGCCAGCAGCGCTGGACTAGCGGGAGGCCAGGGGCAGTACTTC CASSAGLAGGQGQYF TRBV5-4 few TRBJ2-7 TRBD2
TGTGCCAGCAGCTGGAGCACAGATACGCAGTATTTT CASSWSTDTQYF TRBV5-6 many TRBJ2-3 .
TGTGCCAGCAGAGCGACAGGGTCACGTACTGAAGCTTTCTTT CASRATGSRTEAFF TRBV5-4 few TRBJ1-1 TRBD1
TGTGCCAGCAGTAGGGACAGGGGCGACTATGGCTACACCTTC CASSRDRGDYGYTF TRBV12-3/TRBV12-4 many TRBJ1-2 TRBD1
TGTGCCAGCAGCTTACCCCGGTTAATAAGGGAGTCTAGCACAGATACGCAGTATTTT CASSLPRLIRESSTDTQYF TRBV7-9 . TRBJ2-3 .
TGTGCCAGCAGCTTCGACGGGCAATCCTACAATGAGCAGTTCTTC CASSFDGQSYNEQFF TRBV5-5 many TRBJ2-1 .
TGTGCCAGCAGTGACAACACAGATACGCAGTATTTT CASSDNTDTQYF TRBV25-1 many TRBJ2-3 .
TGTGCCAGCAGGAAGATGGGTTCACCCCTCCACTTT CASRKMGSPLHF TRBV27 . TRBJ1-6 .
TGTGCCAGCAGTTACTCGAACAGGGGACATTATGGCTACACCTTC CASSYSNRGHYGYTF TRBV6-5 . TRBJ1-2 TRBD1
TGCAGCGTTGGGCCCCGGGGGCCTAGCCAAGAGACCCAGTACTTC CSVGPRGPSQETQYF TRBV29-1 many TRBJ2-5 .
TGTGCCTGGAGTTTGGAGCTAGCGGGAGGGCCGCAGTATTTT CAWSLELAGGPQYF TRBV30 . TRBJ2-3 TRBD2
TGTGCCAGCAGCCAGGGACTAGCTGGTATCTTCAATACGCAGTATTTT CASSQGLAGIFNTQYF TRBV7-2 few TRBJ2-3 TRBD2
TGTGCCAGCAGCCAAGCCGGCCGGGACCCCAATGAAGCTTTCTTT CASSQAGRDPNEAFF TRBV4-2 . TRBJ1-1 .
TGCAGTGCAATGAGACTAGCGGGAGGCCCCAATGAGCAGTTCTTC CSAMRLAGGPNEQFF TRBV20-1 many TRBJ2-1 TRBD2
TGTGCCAGCAGTTTAACAGGGTCGGTCGAGCAGTACTTC CASSLTGSVEQYF TRBV27 few TRBJ2-7 .